This passage covers 20 T cell receptor beta chains from one sample sequenced in a study of T cell changes during pregnancy in multiple sclerosis. Sequencing used immunoSEQ multiplex PCR; TCRdb keeps in-frame clones, though not all of them. The top ten hold approximately 5.5% of the sample, which has 20,000 or so clones, about nine tenths seen once. The specimen comprised CD8+ T cells from peripheral blood mononuclear cells, sampled in the third trimester of pregnancy. All receptors derive from a female donor in good health, enrolled as a control in a pregnancy study.

The chain links TRBV7-2 to TRBJ2-4; tentatively, D is TRBD2 (6 bases). The germline V and J ends were trimmed by 5 bases and 6 bases, with 20 bases remaining between them. The CDR3 sequence is 16 residues long. CDR1 and CDR2 from the germline V gene are SGHTA and FQGNSA. CDR3 sequence (DNA): TGTGCCAGCAGCCCATTAGGAGGGCAGAGGAGAAACATTCAGTACTTC. Residues: CASSPLGGQRRNIQYF.

This clone was counted between two and nine times. The chain employs TRBV18 and TRBJ2-5, with TRBD2 matching over 8 bases. Germline V CDR1 and CDR2: KGHSH, LQKENI. This CDR3 contains 16 residues. The V and J ends lost 2 bases and 0 bases, in that order; junction bases with no gene match: 5. The chain's CDR3 is CASSPAGGQYQETQYF. The CDR3 nucleotides are TGTGCCAGCTCACCAGCGGGGGGCCAGTACCAAGAGACCCAGTACTTC.

This clone was recorded a few times. This chain connects TRBV9 to TRBJ2-3, with TRBD2 matching 9 bases. There are 15 residues in the CDR3. The V and J ends lost 2 bases and 4 bases, in that order; junction bases with no gene match: 5. Germline assignment: CDR1 SGDLS and CDR2 YYNGEE. The DNA of the CDR3 is TGTGCCAGCAGCGTTGGTAGCGGGGGTCCAGATACGCAGTATTTT. It specifies CASSVGSGGPDTQYF. Supplemented by reference TRBV9 and TRBJ2-3, the full variable domain reads DSGVTQTPKHLITATGQRVTLRCSPRSGDLSVYWYQQSLDQGLQFLIQYYNGEERAKGNILERFSAQQFPDLHSELNLSSLELGDSALYFCASSVGSGGPDTQYFGPGTRLTVL.

The gene calls are TRBV4-1 and TRBJ2-2; 11 bases align to TRBD1. V gave up 2 bases and J gave up 6 bases; unmatched junction bases: 8. Germline CDR1 and CDR2: MGHRA and YSYEKL. The CDR3 loop spans 17 amino acids. CDR3 bases: TGCGCCAGCAGCCAATTCTGGACAGGGGGCGCAGCCGGGGAGCTGTTTTTT. It specifies CASSQFWTGGAAGELFF.

This clone was observed once. This chain connects TRBV4-3 to TRBJ2-1; 8 bases are a match to TRBD2. The V and J ends lost 4 bases and 6 bases, in that order; junction bases with no gene match: 8. The CDR3 has 15 amino acids. Germline values: CDR1 LGHNA, CDR2 YSLEER. The DNA of the CDR3 is TGCGCCAGCAGCCTAGGGGCGGGGGGTCGCAATGAGCAGTTCTTC. This codes for CASSLGAGGRNEQFF.

The chain recombines TRBV6-5 with TRBJ1-6, with D perhaps matching TRBD1 (6 bases). This CDR3 spans 14 amino acids. V was shortened by 7 bases and J by 7 bases, with 14 bases between the two germline ends. Germline CDR1 and CDR2: MNHEY and SVGAGI. The CDR3 loop reads CASTIDRLNSPLHF. CDR3 bases: TGTGCCAGCACCATAGACAGGTTAAATTCACCCCTCCACTTT.

Relative to its sample, this clone is medium-sized. The chain uses TRBV6-5 and TRBJ2-7; D perhaps matches TRBD1 (6 bases). Germline V gene data show CDR1 as MNHEY and CDR2 as SVGAGI. This CDR3 is built from 11 residues. Trimming shortened V by 4 bases and J by 6 bases, and 7 bases separated the two germline ends. In nucleotides, the CDR3 is TGTGCCAGCAGTTTCAGGGGCGAGCAGTACTTC. This encodes CASSFRGEQYF.

The chain couples TRBV19 to TRBJ2-7; 7 bases fit TRBD2. The CDR3 consists of 15 residues. Germline CDR1 reads LNHDA; CDR2 reads SQIVND (reference sequence). V shed 1 base, J shed 4 bases, and the junction held 7 bases outside the gene matches. The CDR3 nucleotides read TGTGCCAGTAGTATAGCACGCAGCGGGATATACGAGCAGTACTTC. This gives the protein CASSIARSGIYEQYF.

The rearrangement links TRBV10-1 to TRBJ1-4, with D unresolved. The CDR3 contains 15 residues. CDR1 is WNHNN, CDR2 SYGVQD, per germline (reference sequence). Trimming left V 5 bases short and J 0 bases short, with 10 bases between. The CDR3 bases are TGCGCCAGCAGTCTTTTGTATGCAACTAATGAAAAACTGTTTTTT. Encoded protein: CASSLLYATNEKLFF.

This chain links TRBV4-3 with TRBJ1-4; D is possibly TRBD1 (6 bases). The V gene's germline CDR1 is LGHNA and CDR2 YSLEER. Trimming took off 4 bases at V and 2 bases at J, with 11 bases between the two ends. CDR3 length equals 15 residues. Here the CDR3 reads CASSRTQGTNEKLFF. CDR3 sequence (DNA): TGCGCCAGCAGCCGGACCCAGGGGACTAATGAAAAACTGTTTTTT.

The CDR3 DNA is TGCGCCAGCAGCCAAGATCGGGGGGGCTGTTCTTCACCCCTCCACTTT. Translated: CASSQDRGGCSSPLHF. This sequence joins TRBV4-1 and TRBJ1-6, with a tentative D call TRBD1 (6 bases). The germline CDR1 and CDR2 sequences are MGHRA and YSYEKL. The CDR3 loop spans 16 amino acids. V shed 0 bases and J shed 9 bases, with 15 bases lying between them.

This clone appeared a single time. The chain uses TRBV7-5 and TRBJ1-5; the listed D gene, TRBD1, was not tested against the DNA. TRBV7-5 represents a pseudogene. This CDR3 comprises 20 residues. CDR3 residues: CARSLGGDSSRLYSNQPQHF. CDR3 coding DNA: TGTGCCAGAAGCTTAGGTGGCGACAGCTCTCGACTTTATAGCAATCAGCCCCAGCATTTT.

The chain is built from TRBV4-3 and TRBJ2-6; D is uncertain. V dropped 0 bases and J dropped 2 bases, with 8 bases sitting between them. Germline values: CDR1 LGHNA, CDR2 YSLEER. This CDR3 has 16 residues. CDR3 protein: CASSQDHTAGANVLTF. The CDR3, as DNA: TGCGCCAGCAGCCAAGATCACACCGCTGGGGCCAACGTCCTGACTTTC.

This clone was seen a few times. The CDR3, as DNA: TGTGCCAGCAGCTCCCTACGGCACGACAGGACCTTC. This gives the protein CASSSLRHDRTF. The chain carries TRBV7-9 and TRBJ1-2, with TRBD1 as a possible D gene (6 bases). V was shortened by 4 bases and J by 14 bases, with 17 bases between the two germline ends. Germline CDR1 reads SEHNR; CDR2 reads FQNEAQ (reference sequence). The CDR3 is made up of 12 amino acids.

V gene TRBV30 combines with J gene TRBJ1-4, with 8 bases that match TRBD1. Unmatched junction bases numbered 11, after V lost 3 bases and J lost 2 bases. Germline values: CDR1 GTSNPN, CDR2 SVGIG (reference sequence). This CDR3 is built from 17 residues. The CDR3 nucleotides are TGTGCCTGGAGGCTACCCGACAGGGGTGGGACTAATGAAAAACTGTTTTTT. Translating it yields CAWRLPDRGGTNEKLFF.

This chain connects TRBV5-1 to TRBJ2-5, with D unresolved. Between the trimmed V and J ends, which lost 0 bases and 4 bases, there was a span of 10 bases. CDR1 is SGHRS and CDR2 is YFSETQ in the germline V gene. This CDR3 contains 14 residues. Here the CDR3 DNA reads TGCGCCAGCAGCTTGGGCTTTTCGGGAGAGACCCAGTACTTC. It is translated as CASSLGFSGETQYF.

The chain couples TRBV7-9 to TRBJ2-3, with 7 positions matching TRBD2. This CDR3 region has 13 residues. The trim removed 2 bases at V and 10 bases at J, leaving 6 bases unmatched. Germline V lookup: CDR1 SEHNR, CDR2 FQNEAQ (reference sequence). CDR3 region: CASSLYFGRAQYF. The CDR3 nucleotides are TGTGCCAGCAGCTTATACTTTGGGAGGGCGCAGTATTTT.

Concerning this clone: The conserved closing phenylalanine or tryptophan is absent in this CDR3, likely reflecting a read error. The DNA of the CDR3 is TGTGCCTGGCGGGACAGCTATGGCTACACCCTC. Translating it yields CAWRDSYGYTL. V is TRBV30 and J is TRBJ1-2; TRBD1 aligns across 7 bases. The V and J ends lost 5 bases and 4 bases, in that order; junction bases with no gene match: 1. The CDR3 sequence is 11 residues long. Looked up from germline, CDR1 is GTSNPN and CDR2 is SVGIG (reference sequence).

V is TRBV28 and J is TRBJ2-7; a possible D gene is TRBD2 (6 bases). The germline CDR1 and CDR2 sequences are MDHEN and SYDVKM. V gave up 3 bases and J gave up 2 bases, with 11 bases separating them. The CDR3 totals 14 residues. The CDR3 DNA follows: TGTGCCAGCAGTTTTGGGACTCCTCCCTACGAGCAGTACTTC. Its protein is CASSFGTPPYEQYF.

The chain recombines TRBV9 with TRBJ2-7; 10 nucleotides line up with TRBD1. The V gene end was trimmed by 0 bases and the J gene end by 7 bases; junction bases not matched to a gene: 10. Per the germline V gene, CDR1 is SGDLS and CDR2 is YYNGEE. CDR3 length: 16 amino acids. The CDR3 DNA reads TGTGCCAGCAGCGTAGCCGGGACAGGGGAGGCGAGAGAGCAGTACTTC. Translated, it gives CASSVAGTGEAREQYF.